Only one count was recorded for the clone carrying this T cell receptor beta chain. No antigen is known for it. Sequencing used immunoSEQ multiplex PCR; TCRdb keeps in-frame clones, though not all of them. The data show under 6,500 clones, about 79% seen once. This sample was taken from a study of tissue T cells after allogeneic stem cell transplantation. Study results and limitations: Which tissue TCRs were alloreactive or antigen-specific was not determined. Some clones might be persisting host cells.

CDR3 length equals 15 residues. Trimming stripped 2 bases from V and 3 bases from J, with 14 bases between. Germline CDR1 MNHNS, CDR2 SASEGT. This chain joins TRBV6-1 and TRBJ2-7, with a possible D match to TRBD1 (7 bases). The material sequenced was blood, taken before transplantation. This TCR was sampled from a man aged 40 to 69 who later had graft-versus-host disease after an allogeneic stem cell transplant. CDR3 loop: CASSESPGGFYEQYF. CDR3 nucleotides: TGTGCCAGCAGTGAAAGCCCAGGGGGGTTCTACGAGCAGTACTTC.